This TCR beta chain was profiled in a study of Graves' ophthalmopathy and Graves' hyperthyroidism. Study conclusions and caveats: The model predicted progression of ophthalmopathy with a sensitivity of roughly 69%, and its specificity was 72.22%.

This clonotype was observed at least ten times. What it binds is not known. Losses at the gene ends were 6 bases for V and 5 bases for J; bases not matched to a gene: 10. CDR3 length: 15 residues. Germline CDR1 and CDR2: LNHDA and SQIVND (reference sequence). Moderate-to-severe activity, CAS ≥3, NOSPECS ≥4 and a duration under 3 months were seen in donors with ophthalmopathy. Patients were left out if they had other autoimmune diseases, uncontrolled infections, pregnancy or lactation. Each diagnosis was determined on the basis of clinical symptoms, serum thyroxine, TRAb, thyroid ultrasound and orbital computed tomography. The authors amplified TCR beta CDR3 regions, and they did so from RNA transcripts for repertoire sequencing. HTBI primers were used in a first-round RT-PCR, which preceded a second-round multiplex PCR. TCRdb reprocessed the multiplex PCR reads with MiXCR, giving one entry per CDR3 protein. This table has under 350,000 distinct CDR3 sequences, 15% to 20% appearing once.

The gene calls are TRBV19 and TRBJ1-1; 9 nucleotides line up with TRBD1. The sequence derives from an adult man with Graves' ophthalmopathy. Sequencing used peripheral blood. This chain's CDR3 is CASSPTGGAFTEAFF. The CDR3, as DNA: TGTGCCAGTAGCCCCACAGGGGGCGCATTTACTGAAGCTTTCTTT.